The 17 T cell receptor beta chains in this list originate from one sample, sequenced in a study of Graves' ophthalmopathy and Graves' hyperthyroidism. Amplifying from RNA transcripts, the study obtained TCR beta CDR3 regions. First-round RT-PCR used HTBI primers; second-round multiplex PCR followed. TCRdb recomputed calls from the multiplex PCR reads with MiXCR, one row per CDR3 protein. In the table there are some 1.1 million distinct CDR3 sequences, roughly 35% of which are singletons. The sample comprised peripheral blood or thyroid tissue (not recorded which). These receptors originate from an adult man with Graves' hyperthyroidism.

This clonotype was recorded a few times. The chain employs TRBV20-1 and TRBJ1-5; D not certain. Germline V gene lookup returns CDR1 DFQATT and CDR2 SNEGSKA (reference sequence). The CDR3 covers 11 residues. Trimming stripped 4 bases from V and 4 bases from J, with 5 bases between. In DNA form, the CDR3 reads TGCAGTGCTAAAGGAAATCAGCCCCAGCATTTT. It codes for CSAKGNQPQHF.

This chain joins TRBV20-1 and TRBJ2-7, with TRBD1 identical over 9 bases. With 5 bases clipped from V and 2 bases from J, the junction kept 4 bases outside the gene matches. The CDR3 is made up of 13 amino acids. The germline gives CDR1 DFQATT, CDR2 SNEGSKA (reference sequence). The CDR3 loop reads CSAGQGPPYEQYF. CDR3 DNA sequence: TGCAGTGCTGGACAGGGGCCCCCCTACGAGCAGTACTTC.

This clonotype was seen at least ten times. The chain combines TRBV15 with TRBJ2-7; 7 bases match TRBD1. V gave up 5 bases and J gave up 2 bases; unmatched junction bases: 12. The CDR3 is made up of 16 amino acids. The germline V gene encodes CDR1 LNHNV and CDR2 YYDKDF (reference sequence). The CDR3 protein is CATSPLAPGQTYEQYF. The CDR3 DNA reads as TGTGCCACCAGCCCCCTCGCGCCGGGACAGACCTACGAGCAGTACTTC.

A word on this clonotype: A much larger clone is a single base away; this may be a read error. The rearrangement uses TRBV20-1 and TRBJ2-2; D not resolved. Germline values: CDR1 DFQATT, CDR2 SNEGSKA (reference sequence). Trimming took 3 bases from V and 2 from J, leaving 10 bases between them. The CDR3 is 14 amino acids. The CDR3 loop is CSARWQVNTGELFF. As DNA, the CDR3 is TGCAGTGCTAGGTGGCAGGTCAACACCGGGGAGCTGTTTTTT.

This rearrangement joins TRBV28 to TRBJ2-7; 9 bases are a match to TRBD1. This CDR3 comprises 15 residues. Per the germline V gene, CDR1 is MDHEN and CDR2 is SYDVKM. V was clipped by 7 bases and J by 4 bases; unmatched bases: 11. The CDR3 DNA reads as TGTGCCAGCATCTTACGGGACAGGGTGGGGTACGAGCAGTACTTC. Its translation is CASILRDRVGYEQYF.

This clonotype came up many times. The chain couples TRBV12-3 or TRBV12-4 to TRBJ1-6, with 10 bases identical to TRBD1. The junction had 8 bases not matched to a gene; V was cut back by 6 bases and J by 9 bases. This CDR3 is 15 amino acids long. Here the CDR3 reads CASRTGTGVASPLHF. The CDR3 DNA is TGTGCCAGCAGGACCGGGACAGGGGTTGCTTCACCCCTCCACTTT.

Details on this clonotype: Mismatch with germline at one junction end may stem from a read error. The chain employs TRBV5-1 and TRBJ2-7; D is undetermined. CDR1 SGHRS and CDR2 YFSETQ come from the germline V gene. The length of the CDR3 is 14 residues. CDR3 residues: CASSRETNSYEKYF. The CDR3 DNA follows: TGCGCCAGCAGCAGGGAAACCAACTCCTACGAGAAGTACTTC.

At least ten counts were recorded for this clonotype. The chain couples TRBV29-1 to TRBJ1-5; D gene ambiguous. Germline V gene sequence: CDR1 SQVTM, CDR2 ANQGSEA. V lost 4 bases and J lost 0, with 7 bases in between. CDR3 length: 13 residues. Written as DNA, the CDR3 is TGCAGCGTTGGCCAGGATAGCAATCAGCCCCAGCATTTT. Encoded protein: CSVGQDSNQPQHF.

This clonotype came up once. The CDR3 loop is CATSSGQRTAWSMNTEAFF. In nucleotides, the CDR3 is TGTGCCACCAGCAGCGGCCAACGGACGGCTTGGTCCATGAACACTGAAGCTTTCTTT. The V call is TRBV15, the J call TRBJ1-1; no firm D call. The germline V gene has CDR1 LNHNV and CDR2 YYDKDF (reference sequence). The CDR3 length is 19 residues. V was trimmed by 3 bases and J by 0 bases, leaving 23 bases between them.

This clonotype has a count of ten or more. This chain joins TRBV6-2 or TRBV6-3 and TRBJ1-2, with D tentatively TRBD1 (6 bases). Trimming left V 6 bases short and J 7 bases short, with 18 bases between. Germline values: CDR1 MNHEY, CDR2 SVGEGT. The CDR3 spans 14 residues. The CDR3 spells CASSRHGQQIGYTF. In DNA form, the CDR3 reads TGTGCCAGCAGCCGACACGGACAGCAGATTGGCTACACCTTC.

The sample holds many counts of this clonotype. The J gene is TRBJ2-5, the V gene TRBV19, with D possibly TRBD2 on 5 matching bases. Per the germline V gene, CDR1 is LNHDA and CDR2 is SQIVND (reference sequence). V gave up 6 bases and J gave up 2 bases, with 10 bases separating them. The length of the CDR3 is 13 residues. The CDR3 loop reads CASSGLVQETQYF. DNA for the CDR3: TGTGCCAGTAGCGGACTGGTTCAAGAGACCCAGTACTTC.

The chain is built from TRBV9 and TRBJ1-2; D remains ambiguous. V was cut by 3 bases and J by 5 bases, with 14 bases left in between. Germline lookup yields CDR1 SGDLS and CDR2 YYNGEE. This CDR3 has 14 residues. Written as DNA, the CDR3 is TGTGCCAGCAGCGGCCAAAATTTGGGGTATGGCTACACCTTC. Its protein is CASSGQNLGYGYTF.

The gene calls are TRBV28 and TRBJ2-2; D uncertain. CDR1 is MDHEN and CDR2 is SYDVKM in the germline V gene. The CDR3 has 14 amino acids. Trimming left V 3 bases short and J 1 base short, with 6 bases between. The CDR3: CASSFRRNTGELFF. As DNA, the CDR3 is TGTGCCAGCAGTTTTCGCAGGAACACCGGGGAGCTGTTTTTT.

V usage is TRBV19 and J usage is TRBJ1-1; 7 nucleotides line up with TRBD1. Germline V gives CDR1 LNHDA, CDR2 SQIVND (reference sequence). The CDR3 is 19 residues long. DNA for the CDR3: TGTGACATTAGTATAGATCGATCTGTGGGGCGGAGGGGGCGTGCTGAAGCTTTCTTT. The encoded protein is CDISIDRSVGRRGRAEAFF.

In its sample, this clonotype was seen once. The chain employs TRBV7-9 and TRBJ2-5; a possible D gene is TRBD1 (6 bases). The V and J ends lost 10 bases and 5 bases respectively, with 17 bases between them. Germline V gene data show CDR1 as SEHNR and CDR2 as FQNEAQ (reference sequence). The CDR3 extends over 13 amino acids. For the CDR3, the DNA is TGTGCCACGCGAGACGGGACATCTGAGACCCAGTACTTC. Encoded protein: CATRDGTSETQYF.

V gene TRBV19 combines with J gene TRBJ2-7; 8 nucleotides match TRBD2. The CDR3 is 14 amino acids. The V gene end was trimmed by 5 bases and the J gene end by 5 bases; junction bases not matched to a gene: 8. Germline V lookup: CDR1 LNHDA, CDR2 SQIVND (reference sequence). The CDR3 sequence is CASSSGPGLDEQYF. The CDR3 DNA reads TGTGCCAGTAGTTCGGGTCCGGGACTAGACGAGCAGTACTTC.

The chain is built from TRBV5-1 and TRBJ2-6, with TRBD2 identical over 14 bases. V was clipped by 3 bases and J by 3 bases; unmatched bases: 8. Per germline, CDR1 SGHRS and CDR2 YFSETQ. The CDR3 runs 19 residues. For the CDR3, the DNA is TGCGCCAGCAGCTGGGGACTAGCGGGAGTATCAAATGGGGCCAACGTCCTGACTTTC. Its protein product is CASSWGLAGVSNGANVLTF.